Presented here are 20 T cell receptor beta chains from one specimen sequenced in a study of blood T cell repertoires in COVID-19. Measured with immunoSEQ multiplex PCR; TCRdb has only the in-frame clones, and not every one. The sample contains 400,000 to 550,000 clones, about 89% of which appear only once. What was sequenced was peripheral blood. The receptors come from a woman in her 30s with acute or convalescent COVID-19.

The chain has TRBV7-2 and TRBJ2-4; 7 bases align to TRBD2. The CDR3 is 12 residues long. Trimming at V came to 6 bases and at J to 12 bases, leaving 8 bases not matched to a gene. CDR1 and CDR2 (germline): SGHTA, FQGNSA. In DNA, the CDR3 is TGTGCCAGCAGGGGCGGGGGACTAACTCAGTACTTC. This sequence encodes CASRGGGLTQYF. Combining the CDR3 with reference TRBV7-2 and TRBJ2-4 gives the whole variable domain GAGVSQSPSNKVTEKGKDVELRCDPISGHTALYWYRQSLGQGLEFLIYFQGNSAPDKSGLPSDRFSAERTGGSVSTLTIQRTQQEDSAVYLCASRGGGLTQYFGAGTRLSVL.

The chain uses TRBV5-4 and TRBJ2-3; TRBD2 aligns across 7 bases. With 0 bases clipped from V and 4 bases from J, the junction kept 11 bases outside the gene matches. The germline V gene has CDR1 SGHNT and CDR2 YYREEE (reference sequence). This CDR3 is 17 amino acids long. CDR3 loop: CASSLGPSGPIPDTQYF. CDR3 sequence (DNA): TGTGCCAGCAGCTTGGGTCCTAGCGGACCAATTCCAGATACGCAGTATTTT.

This clone came up once. The chain has TRBV7-3 and TRBJ1-1; maybe TRBD1 (6 bases). CDR1 is SGHTA, CDR2 FQGTGA, per germline. The V and J ends lost 1 base and 3 bases respectively, with 9 bases between them. The CDR3 is made up of 14 amino acids. The CDR3 is CASSLRGPDTEAFF. In DNA form, the CDR3 reads TGTGCCAGCAGCTTAAGGGGGCCGGACACTGAAGCTTTCTTT.

This sequence joins TRBV13 and TRBJ1-3, with 8 bases fitting TRBD1. The CDR3 contains 16 residues. Germline assignment: CDR1 PRHDT and CDR2 FYEKMQ (reference sequence). Germline trimming cut 5 bases from V and 1 base from J; bases unmatched to any gene: 7. Written as DNA, the CDR3 is TGTGCCAGCAGCCCACCTACAGGGGGATCTGGAAACACCATATATTTT. As protein: CASSPPTGGSGNTIYF.

This sequence joins TRBV13 and TRBJ2-7; the match to TRBD2 covers 8 bases. CDR3 size: 15 residues. Germline trimming cut 2 bases from V and 2 bases from J; bases unmatched to any gene: 5. The germline V gene has CDR1 PRHDT and CDR2 FYEKMQ (reference sequence). The CDR3 coding sequence is TGTGCCAGCAGCTTATTCAGCGGGGGTGCCTACGAGCAGTACTTC. This codes for CASSLFSGGAYEQYF.

V usage is TRBV27 and J usage is TRBJ2-1, with D hard to call. The CDR3 covers 11 residues. V was cut by 6 bases and J by 4 bases, with 4 bases left in between. Germline assignment: CDR1 MNHEY and CDR2 SMNVEV (reference sequence). The CDR3 protein is CASSQYNEQFF. The CDR3 DNA follows: TGTGCCAGCAGCCAGTACAATGAGCAGTTCTTC.

The chain employs TRBV15 and TRBJ1-3; 8 bases map to TRBD1. J was trimmed by 2 bases and V by 4 bases; bases with no gene match: 1. Per germline, CDR1 LNHNV and CDR2 YYDKDF (reference sequence). There are 14 residues in the CDR3. CDR3 sequence (DNA): TGTGCCACCAGCATGACAGGGGCTGGAAACACCATATATTTT. Its translation: CATSMTGAGNTIYF.

The genes are TRBV3-1 (or the pseudogene TRBV3-2) and TRBJ1-4; 8 positions match TRBD1. The length of the CDR3 is 16 residues. Unmatched junction bases numbered 7, after V lost 0 bases and J lost 7 bases. Germline V lookup: CDR1 LGHDT, CDR2 YNNKEL (reference sequence). CDR3 sequence reads: CASSQEIQGVREKLFF. Here the CDR3 DNA reads TGTGCCAGCAGCCAAGAGATACAGGGGGTCCGTGAAAAACTGTTTTTT.

V gene TRBV4-1 combines with J gene TRBJ2-1, with 8 bases aligning to TRBD1. From germline, CDR1 is MGHRA and CDR2 YSYEKL. The CDR3 extends over 15 amino acids. V gave up 1 base and J gave up 2 bases; unmatched junction bases: 1. The CDR3 DNA is TGCGCCAGCAGCCAAGGGACAGGGACCTACAATGAGCAGTTCTTC. This encodes CASSQGTGTYNEQFF.

J is TRBJ2-7 and V is TRBV7-6, with a weak D call TRBD2 (5 bases). The CDR3 loop spans 13 amino acids. Trimming shortened V by 1 base and J by 6 bases, and 10 bases separated the two germline ends. CDR1 is SGHVS and CDR2 is FNYEAQ in the germline V gene. The CDR3 region is CASSLEWRLEQYF. The CDR3 DNA is TGTGCCAGCAGCTTAGAGTGGAGGCTCGAGCAGTACTTC.

This chain links TRBV5-1 with TRBJ2-7; D perhaps matches TRBD1 (6 bases). This CDR3 is 14 amino acids long. The V and J ends lost 0 bases and 2 bases respectively, with 9 bases between them. Germline V gene data show CDR1 as SGHRS and CDR2 as YFSETQ. In DNA, the CDR3 is TGCGCCAGCAGCTTGGGGGACATCACCTACGAGCAGTACTTC. It is translated as CASSLGDITYEQYF.

The gene calls are TRBV7-8 and TRBJ2-1; the match to TRBD2 covers 7 bases. Germline CDR1 is SGHVS and CDR2 is FQNEAQ. V gave up 1 base and J gave up 2 bases; unmatched junction bases: 2. The CDR3 is 15 amino acids. The CDR3 DNA follows: TGTGCCAGCAGCTTAGTTGGGGGGGCCTACAATGAGCAGTTCTTC. As protein: CASSLVGGAYNEQFF.

The chain uses TRBV4-1 and TRBJ2-5; 10 nucleotides agree with TRBD1. V lost 5 bases, J lost 4 bases, and 7 bases stayed unmatched. The V gene's germline CDR1 is MGHRA and CDR2 YSYEKL. CDR3 length: 15 amino acids. CDR3 loop: CASSDRQGAGETQYF. As DNA, the CDR3 is TGCGCCAGCAGCGACCGACAGGGGGCGGGAGAGACCCAGTACTTC.

This clone was detected once. This chain uses TRBV7-8 with TRBJ1-5; tentatively, D is TRBD1 (5 bases). The germline V gene encodes CDR1 SGHVS and CDR2 FQNEAQ. The CDR3 is made up of 13 amino acids. The V end lost 5 bases, the J end lost 4 bases, and 9 bases lay between the germline ends. CDR3 in amino acids: CASSPDRNQPQHF. The CDR3 DNA is TGTGCCAGCAGCCCTGACAGAAATCAGCCCCAGCATTTT.

V is TRBV6-5 and J is TRBJ1-2, with D possibly TRBD1 on 6 matching bases. CDR1 is MNHEY, CDR2 SVGAGI, per germline. This CDR3 region has 12 residues. The V gene lost 5 bases and the J gene lost 7 bases, with 11 bases spanning the gap. As DNA, the CDR3 is TGTGCCAGCAGTACCCGGACAGCTGGCTACACCTTC. It yields the protein CASSTRTAGYTF.

The chain recombines TRBV10-3 with TRBJ1-6; 7 bases align to TRBD1. The junction had 6 bases not matched to a gene; V was cut back by 0 bases and J by 7 bases. This CDR3 has 16 residues. In germline, CDR1 is ENHRY, CDR2 SYGVKD. The CDR3 DNA is TGTGCCATCAGTGAGTCAACAGGGGTTGGGAATTCACCCCTCCACTTT. Translating it yields CAISESTGVGNSPLHF.

This clone is a singleton in its sample. This sequence joins TRBV10-3 and TRBJ1-6; TRBD1 is a possible D gene (6 bases). The germline V gene encodes CDR1 ENHRY and CDR2 SYGVKD. Trimming left V 7 bases short and J 5 bases short, with 12 bases between. The length of the CDR3 is 14 residues. The DNA of the CDR3 is TGTGCCATCAAGGGGGACACTGATAATTCACCCCTCCACTTT. Its translation: CAIKGDTDNSPLHF.

The rearrangement uses TRBV7-3 and TRBJ2-5; a possible D gene is TRBD2 (6 bases). Germline V gives CDR1 SGHTA, CDR2 FQGTGA. V was cut by 5 bases and J by 5 bases, with 15 bases left in between. The CDR3 loop spans 14 amino acids. The CDR3 DNA reads TGTGCCAGCAGCCCGTTTGTTGGGGGGGAGACCCAGTACTTC. It codes for CASSPFVGGETQYF.

This rearrangement joins TRBV6-6 to TRBJ1-4; D is possibly TRBD1 (5 bases). V was cut by 4 bases and J by 9 bases, with 15 bases left in between. CDR3 length: 14 amino acids. Per the germline V gene, CDR1 is MNHNY and CDR2 is SVGAGI (reference sequence). The CDR3 is CASSSSGSLKKLFF. The CDR3 coding sequence is TGTGCCAGCAGTTCATCAGGGTCTCTAAAAAAACTGTTTTTT.

The rearrangement joins TRBV12-5 to TRBJ1-4; 7 nucleotides align to TRBD1. The CDR3 length is 15 residues. With 0 bases clipped from V and 8 bases from J, the junction kept 6 bases outside the gene matches. Germline loops: CDR1 LGHNT, CDR2 FRNRAP. Here the CDR3 reads CASGLVVGGLEKLFF. In nucleotides, the CDR3 is TGTGCTAGTGGTTTGGTGGTAGGGGGCTTAGAAAAACTGTTTTTT.